This T cell receptor (beta chain) appears in the sequencing data of a study of a mutant IDH1 vaccine in newly diagnosed glioma. The wider study: Patients got their first vaccination 4-6 weeks after radiotherapy alone, or with temozolomide cycles.

Study-wide results and limits: There seemed to be no relation between pseudoprogression and changes in top peripheral T cell clonotypes.

After removal of 3 bases from V and 4 bases from J, the junction contained 0 bases not matched to a gene. The CDR3 extends over 13 amino acids. Per germline, CDR1 SGHRS and CDR2 YFSETQ. Time point described: week 23, last vaccination. Alongside topical imiquimod, each dose of vaccine comprised 300 ug of mutant IDH1 20-mer peptide. New IDH1-mutant, ATRX-lost WHO grade 3 or 4 astrocytomas occurred in donors. Sequencing used immunoSEQ multiplex PCR; TCRdb keeps in-frame clones, though not all of them. In the table there are 30,000 to 40,000 clones, roughly 76% of which are singletons. As to this clone: Its antigen is not known.

The chain recombines TRBV5-1 with TRBJ1-1, with 10 nucleotides matching TRBD1. The origin of this receptor is a man in his forties or fifties with glioma. Material: PBMCs, obtained from a glioma patient whose treatment included an IDH1 peptide vaccine. This CDR3 is CASSWTGGTEAFF. The CDR3 DNA follows: TGCGCCAGCAGCTGGACAGGGGGCACTGAAGCTTTCTTT.